This T cell receptor (beta chain) was sequenced for a study of PD-L1 blockade in urothelial cancer. About the study: Atezolizumab 1,200 mg was given intravenously every 3 weeks, starting 2014. Blood samples contained a median 141,255 T cells. About nine tenths of the roughly 29 patients comprised males who had bladder-origin urothelial cancer.

Libraries were prepared by immunoSEQ multiplex PCR; TCRdb keeps only in-frame clonotypes and omits some of them. The data hold 95,000 to 100,000 clones, with over 75% observed a single time. Per the germline V gene, CDR1 is LNHDA and CDR2 is SQIVND (reference sequence). The CDR3 runs to 12 residues. V dropped 1 base and J dropped 8 bases, with 8 bases sitting between them. Time point specified: pretreatment peripheral blood. This clone has more than one count but fewer than ten. Sequencing used PBMCs, obtained around atezolizumab (anti-PD-L1) treatment. The clonotype comes from a man in his sixties with urothelial cancer. V usage is TRBV19 and J usage is TRBJ1-1; D might be TRBD1 (5 bases). The CDR3 is CASSIGNREAFF. CDR3 nucleotide sequence: TGTGCCAGTAGTATAGGCAACAGGGAAGCTTTCTTT.